These 24 T cell receptor beta chains originate from one sample sequenced in a study of blood T cell repertoires in COVID-19. Method: immunoSEQ multiplex PCR; TCRdb's copy keeps in-frame clones and lacks some. The sample holds 190,000 or so clones, around nine tenths seen once. The sequenced material came from peripheral blood. The receptors come from a woman aged 18-29 years who had recovered from COVID-19.

The CDR3 is CASSRPSGVYQETQYF. The CDR3 nucleotides are TGTGCCAGCAGCCGGCCTAGCGGGGTGTACCAAGAGACCCAGTACTTC. V is TRBV3-1 (or the pseudogene TRBV3-2) and J is TRBJ2-5, with TRBD2 matching 9 bases. The CDR3 sequence is 16 residues long. From germline, CDR1 is LGHDT and CDR2 YNNKEL (reference sequence). V lost 4 bases to trimming and J lost 0 bases; unmatched junction nucleotides: 6.

This clone has just a few counts. The chain is built from TRBV28 and TRBJ1-3; D is ambiguous. This CDR3 has 14 residues. V was pared by 7 bases and J by 0 bases, with 10 bases between. Looked up from germline, CDR1 is MDHEN and CDR2 is SYDVKM. This CDR3 reads CASISRSSGNTIYF. CDR3 coding DNA: TGTGCCAGCATATCCCGGAGCTCTGGAAACACCATATATTTT.

This clone showed up just once. V is TRBV6-5 and J is TRBJ2-3, with TRBD1 identical over 8 bases. Germline V gene lookup returns CDR1 MNHEY and CDR2 SVGAGI. The length of the CDR3 is 14 residues. V lost 11 bases and J lost 5; bases outside the gene matches: 12. The CDR3 bases are TGTGCCGTCCGGAACAGACAGGGGAAAGATACGCAGTATTTT. As protein: CAVRNRQGKDTQYF.

CDR3 sequence reads: CATSQNTGELFF. The CDR3 nucleotides are TGTGCCACCAGTCAGAACACCGGGGAGCTGTTTTTT. The chain has TRBV24-1 and TRBJ2-2; D is ambiguous. In germline, CDR1 is KGHDR, CDR2 SFDVKD. The CDR3 has 12 amino acids. The V and J ends lost 6 bases and 1 base respectively, with 2 bases between them.

This clone was observed a few times. CDR3 DNA: TGCGCCAGCAGCCCTATTGGACAGGAGGGCAATCAGCCCCAGCATTTT. Translated: CASSPIGQEGNQPQHF. This chain connects TRBV5-1 to TRBJ1-5; 7 bases agree with TRBD1. Germline CDR1 reads SGHRS; CDR2 reads YFSETQ. CDR3 size: 16 residues. V lost 4 bases to trimming and J lost 2 bases; unmatched junction nucleotides: 9.

In its sample, this clone was seen a few times. J is TRBJ1-5 and V is TRBV5-1, with D perhaps TRBD1 (5 bases). In germline, CDR1 is SGHRS, CDR2 YFSETQ. The V and J ends lost 4 bases and 5 bases respectively, with 13 bases between them. The length of the CDR3 is 14 residues. CDR3 amino acids: CASSPRGGDQPQHF. Here the CDR3 DNA reads TGCGCCAGCAGCCCGCGGGGCGGGGATCAGCCCCAGCATTTT.

The rearrangement uses TRBV6-5 and TRBJ2-2; TRBD1 matches 8 bases. V gave up 6 bases and J gave up 4 bases; unmatched junction bases: 7. CDR1 MNHEY and CDR2 SVGAGI come from the germline V gene. The CDR3 loop spans 15 amino acids. CDR3: CASRRDRQGTGELFF. For the CDR3, the DNA is TGTGCCAGCAGACGGGACAGGCAGGGCACCGGGGAGCTGTTTTTT.

This clone showed up just a few times. V and J are TRBV20-1 and TRBJ2-1; D possibly corresponds to TRBD2 (5 bases). V dropped 5 bases and J dropped 0 bases, with 14 bases sitting between them. In germline, CDR1 is DFQATT, CDR2 SNEGSKA (reference sequence). The CDR3 length is 15 residues. DNA for the CDR3: TGCAGTGCTCGTGACGTAGGGAGCTCCTACAATGAGCAGTTCTTC. Translation gives CSARDVGSSYNEQFF.

The rearrangement links TRBV6-6 to TRBJ2-1, with 10 bases that match TRBD1. With V trimmed by 2 bases and J by 9 bases, 4 bases remained unmatched. CDR3 length: 14 residues. Germline CDR1 reads MNHNY; CDR2 reads SVGAGI (reference sequence). The CDR3 DNA is TGTGCCAGCAGTTACGGGACAGGGGCCAGTGAGCAGTTCTTC. This encodes CASSYGTGASEQFF.

V gene TRBV4-1 combines with J gene TRBJ1-5; no reliable D call. With 0 bases removed from V and 1 base from J, the gap between germline ends came to 4 bases. The germline V gene encodes CDR1 MGHRA and CDR2 YSYEKL. CDR3 length equals 14 residues. The CDR3 DNA sequence: TGCGCCAGCAGCCAAGATTCGAGCAATCAGCCCCAGCATTTT. This encodes CASSQDSSNQPQHF.

The genes are TRBV6-5 and TRBJ2-5; no clear D gene. V was cut by 7 bases and J by 7 bases, with 13 bases left in between. The length of the CDR3 is 12 residues. Germline CDR1 MNHEY, CDR2 SVGAGI. The CDR3 sequence is CASISLGGTQYF. The CDR3, as DNA: TGTGCCAGCATTAGCCTCGGCGGGACCCAGTACTTC.

This chain uses TRBV6-2 or TRBV6-3 with TRBJ2-7, with D possibly being TRBD2 (6 bases). From germline, CDR1 is MNHEY and CDR2 SVGEGT. Trimming stripped 2 bases from V and 7 bases from J, with 18 bases between. This CDR3 contains 15 residues. The CDR3 sequence is CASSYRQPGVGEQYV. The CDR3 DNA is TGTGCCAGCAGTTACCGCCAGCCGGGGGTGGGGGAGCAGTACGTC.

This rearrangement joins TRBV10-2 to TRBJ2-3, with D maybe TRBD2 (6 bases). Germline loops: CDR1 WSHSY, CDR2 SAAADI. This CDR3 has 15 residues. V gave up 0 bases and J gave up 1 base, with 8 bases separating them. This chain's CDR3 is CASSESGLGTDTQYF. CDR3 in DNA: TGCGCCAGCAGTGAGTCGGGACTGGGCACAGATACGCAGTATTTT.

The chain combines TRBV5-1 with TRBJ2-1; 8 nucleotides agree with TRBD1. CDR1 is SGHRS and CDR2 is YFSETQ in the germline V gene. With V trimmed by 3 bases and J by 5 bases, 7 bases remained unmatched. This CDR3 is built from 15 residues. CDR3 protein: CASSWGDRPDNEQFF. CDR3 coding DNA: TGCGCCAGCAGCTGGGGGGACAGGCCCGACAATGAGCAGTTCTTC.

The V and J genes are TRBV14 and TRBJ2-1, with 7 bases matching TRBD2. Trimming took 4 bases from V and 7 from J; bases not matched to a gene: 4. The CDR3 is made up of 13 amino acids. Germline V gene sequence: CDR1 SGHDN, CDR2 FVKESK. DNA for the CDR3: TGTGCCAGCAGCCTCCTCGGGGGGAATGAGCAGTTCTTC. Amino acids: CASSLLGGNEQFF. Together with reference TRBV14 and TRBJ2-1, the CDR3 gives the full variable domain: EAGVTQFPSHSVIEKGQTVTLRCDPISGHDNLYWYRRVMGKEIKFLLHFVKESKQDESGMPNNRFLAERTGGTYSTLKVQPAELEDSGVYFCASSLLGGNEQFFGPGTRLTVL.

The chain carries TRBV11-2 and TRBJ2-5, with 7 bases fitting TRBD2. Unmatched junction bases numbered 5, after V lost 5 bases and J lost 5 bases. The CDR3 is made up of 13 amino acids. Per the germline V gene, CDR1 is SGHAT and CDR2 is FQNNGV. This chain's CDR3 is CASSKSGEETQYF. CDR3 DNA sequence: TGTGCCAGCAGCAAGAGCGGGGAGGAGACCCAGTACTTC.

This clone was recorded once. This chain connects TRBV25-1 to TRBJ1-2; no firm D call. V lost 8 bases and J 5 bases, leaving 12 bases between the germline ends. The CDR3 length is 12 residues. Germline V gene sequence: CDR1 MGHDK, CDR2 SYGVNS. CDR3 in DNA: TGTGCCAGCGGGGATCGAGGGTATGGCTACACCTTC. Protein sequence: CASGDRGYGYTF.

CDR3 bases: TGCGCCAGCAGCCAAGCTACAAGGGGCGCAGATACGCAGTATTTT. Translated: CASSQATRGADTQYF. The rearrangement joins TRBV4-1 to TRBJ2-3, with D possibly TRBD1 on 5 matching bases. Per germline, CDR1 MGHRA and CDR2 YSYEKL. Trimming removed 1 base from V and 4 bases from J, with 12 bases in between. The CDR3 runs 15 residues.

The V and J genes are TRBV7-8 and TRBJ2-7, with 8 bases lining up with TRBD2. The CDR3 extends over 14 amino acids. Germline assignment: CDR1 SGHVS and CDR2 FQNEAQ. Germline trimming cut 5 bases from V and 5 bases from J; bases unmatched to any gene: 8. CDR3 DNA: TGTGCCAGCAGCGACGGGGGGGCCCCGAACGAGCAGTACTTC. This sequence encodes CASSDGGAPNEQYF.

V usage is TRBV15 and J usage is TRBJ1-1; D ambiguous. V was trimmed by 0 bases and J by 4 bases, leaving 18 bases between them. This CDR3 region has 17 residues. CDR1 is LNHNV, CDR2 YYDKDF, per germline (reference sequence). The CDR3 spells CATSRDRVDFGSTEAFF. In nucleotides, the CDR3 is TGTGCCACCAGCAGAGATCGGGTGGACTTTGGGAGCACTGAAGCTTTCTTT. Drawing the rest from reference TRBV15 and TRBJ1-1, the complete variable domain is DAMVIQNPRYQVTQFGKPVTLSCSQTLNHNVMYWYQQKSSQAPKLLFHYYDKDFNNEADTPDNFQSRRPNTSFCFLDIRSPGLGDTAMYLCATSRDRVDFGSTEAFFGQGTRLTVV.

The chain has TRBV27 and TRBJ1-3; the D gene is possibly TRBD1 (6 bases). CDR3 length: 14 residues. Germline lookup yields CDR1 MNHEY and CDR2 SMNVEV (reference sequence). V lost 6 bases and J lost 0, with 9 bases in between. The CDR3 DNA reads TGTGCCAGCAGGAGGACAGCCTCTGGAAACACCATATATTTT. It is translated as CASRRTASGNTIYF.

The V call is TRBV11-2, the J call TRBJ2-1, with 11 bases that match TRBD2. The V and J ends lost 6 bases and 6 bases, in that order; junction bases with no gene match: 4. This CDR3 has 14 amino acids. Looked up from germline, CDR1 is SGHAT and CDR2 is FQNNGV. CDR3 amino acids: CASRFTSGGNEQFF. CDR3 nucleotide sequence: TGTGCCAGCAGGTTCACTAGCGGGGGCAATGAGCAGTTCTTC.

The V gene is TRBV7-8, the J gene TRBJ2-3; a possible D gene is TRBD2 (5 bases). The germline CDR1 and CDR2 sequences are SGHVS and FQNEAQ. V was trimmed by 0 bases and J by 1 base, leaving 5 bases between them. This CDR3 spans 14 amino acids. The CDR3: CASSLARGTDTQYF. CDR3 nucleotides: TGTGCCAGCAGCTTAGCGCGGGGCACAGATACGCAGTATTTT.

The chain couples TRBV3-1 (or the pseudogene TRBV3-2) to TRBJ1-1; 7 bases are a match to TRBD1. The CDR3 is made up of 16 amino acids. Trimming at V came to 2 bases and at J to 0 bases, leaving 6 bases not matched to a gene. Germline-derived CDR1 and CDR2 are LGHDT and YNNKEL (reference sequence). DNA for the CDR3: TGTGCCAGCAGCCAATATGACAGGGTAATGAACACTGAAGCTTTCTTT. This sequence encodes CASSQYDRVMNTEAFF.